One and the same sample provided the 31 T cell receptor beta chains below, sequenced in a study of T cell responses to AZD1222 COVID-19 vaccine. TCRdb's copy holds only in-frame clones and misses some; the assay was immunoSEQ multiplex PCR. The top ten clones hold under 7% of a sample with about 150,000 clones, less than 90% of them seen once. The specimen comprised peripheral blood, sampled on day 0 of MenACWY control vaccination. The receptors here all came from an adult in good health.

The chain couples TRBV5-1 to TRBJ1-5, with D perhaps TRBD1 (5 bases). Trimming cost V 1 base and J 3 bases, with 11 bases left between them. Looked up from germline, CDR1 is SGHRS and CDR2 is YFSETQ. This CDR3 spans 15 amino acids. As DNA, the CDR3 is TGCGCCAGCAGCTTGTCAGGGTTTATCAATCAGCCCCAGCATTTT. It encodes CASSLSGFINQPQHF.

This chain uses TRBV7-9 with TRBJ2-5; D gene unclear. Germline V gene lookup returns CDR1 SEHNR and CDR2 FQNEAQ (reference sequence). The CDR3 has 14 amino acids. V was cut by 3 bases and J by 0 bases, with 8 bases left in between. CDR3 in DNA: TGTGCCAGCAGCTTGGGCGCCAACCAAGAGACCCAGTACTTC. This sequence encodes CASSLGANQETQYF.

The rearrangement links TRBV9 to TRBJ1-6; 9 bases fit TRBD1. This CDR3 has 14 amino acids. From germline, CDR1 is SGDLS and CDR2 YYNGEE. With 4 bases clipped from V and 7 bases from J, the junction kept 3 bases outside the gene matches. In nucleotides, the CDR3 is TGTGCCAGCAGCCCCGGGACAGGGAATTCACCCCTCCACTTT. Translating gives CASSPGTGNSPLHF.

Concerning this clone: At one end the junction does not follow the germline gene, possibly because of a read error. V and J are TRBV7-7 and TRBJ2-2; weak D call: TRBD1 (6 bases). Looked up from germline, CDR1 is SSHAT and CDR2 is FNYEAQ (reference sequence). The CDR3 runs 15 residues. The CDR3 DNA follows: TGTGCTAGCAGCCTCCAGGGGCTTGACACCGGGGAGCTGTTTTTT. Its protein product is CASSLQGLDTGELFF.

In this sample, this clone turned up a few times. This rearrangement joins TRBV30 to TRBJ2-7, with D possibly TRBD1 on 6 matching bases. This CDR3 is 12 amino acids long. Trimming pared 2 bases from V and 6 bases from J, leaving 11 bases between. Germline-derived CDR1 and CDR2 are GTSNPN and SVGIG (reference sequence). CDR3 DNA sequence: TGTGCCTGGAGTTTCCGAGGGGGCGAGCAGTACTTC. Its translation: CAWSFRGGEQYF.

The rearrangement links TRBV5-5 to TRBJ2-1, with 11 bases fitting TRBD2. Looked up from germline, CDR1 is SGHKS and CDR2 is YYEKEE (reference sequence). J gave up 1 base and V 4 bases, and 7 bases lay outside the gene matches. The CDR3 covers 17 residues. The CDR3 reads CASSRTTSGSSYNEQFF. CDR3 coding DNA: TGTGCCAGCAGCCGAACAACTAGCGGGAGTTCCTACAATGAGCAGTTCTTC.

V is TRBV9 and J is TRBJ1-1; the D is unclear. CDR1 is SGDLS and CDR2 is YYNGEE in the germline V gene. CDR3 length: 14 residues. Trimming stripped 0 bases from V and 3 bases from J, with 9 bases between. The CDR3 coding sequence is TGTGCCAGCAGCGTAGAGGCAGATTACACTGAAGCTTTCTTT. Translating gives CASSVEADYTEAFF.

This chain connects TRBV11-2 to TRBJ2-7; D may be TRBD1 or TRBD2 (5 bases each). V lost 5 bases and J 3 bases, leaving 17 bases between the germline ends. CDR1 and CDR2 from the germline V gene are SGHAT and FQNNGV. The CDR3 spans 15 residues. The CDR3: CASSPEGPLSYEQYF. The CDR3 DNA sequence: TGTGCCAGCAGCCCCGAGGGGCCTCTCAGCTACGAGCAGTACTTC.

V usage is TRBV6-5 and J usage is TRBJ1-5, with D maybe TRBD1 (6 bases). Trimming removed 7 bases from V and 7 bases from J, with 14 bases in between. The CDR3 has 13 amino acids. The germline gives CDR1 MNHEY, CDR2 SVGAGI. The DNA for the CDR3 is TGTGCCAGCACCCCTCCCAGGGGCCAGCCCCAGCATTTT. It codes for CASTPPRGQPQHF.

This rearrangement joins TRBV19 to TRBJ1-1; D is uncertain. Germline V CDR1 and CDR2: LNHDA, SQIVND (reference sequence). The V end lost 5 bases, the J end lost 0 bases, and 7 bases lay between the germline ends. This CDR3 has 13 amino acids. As DNA, the CDR3 is TGTGCCAGTAGTTGGGATATGAACACTGAAGCTTTCTTT. Protein sequence: CASSWDMNTEAFF.

The gene calls are TRBV5-1 and TRBJ1-2; D is uncertain. Germline V lookup: CDR1 SGHRS, CDR2 YFSETQ. Trimming took off 1 base at V and 6 bases at J, with 16 bases between the two ends. The CDR3 spans 15 residues. The CDR3 spells CASSLRRSGSDGYTF. The CDR3 nucleotides are TGCGCCAGCAGCTTGCGGCGCTCGGGTTCGGATGGCTACACCTTC. Looking up the rest from reference TRBV5-1 and TRBJ1-2 gives the full variable domain: KAGVTQTPRYLIKTRGQQVTLSCSPISGHRSVSWYQQTPGQGLQFLFEYFSETQRNKGNFPGRFSGRQFSNSRSEMNVSTLELGDSALYLCASSLRRSGSDGYTFGSGTRLTVV.

The chain links TRBV7-6 to TRBJ1-3, with D unclear. CDR3 length: 16 residues. CDR1 and CDR2 from the germline V gene are SGHVS and FNYEAQ. Trimming left V 2 bases short and J 1 base short, with 12 bases between. The CDR3 loop is CASSLSSPESGNTIYF. In nucleotides, the CDR3 is TGTGCCAGCAGCTTAAGTTCTCCGGAATCTGGAAACACCATATATTTT.

The chain combines TRBV27 with TRBJ1-4, with D possibly being TRBD1 (5 bases). The CDR3 runs to 15 residues. V lost 2 bases and J lost 5, with 12 bases in between. Germline V gives CDR1 MNHEY, CDR2 SMNVEV (reference sequence). The CDR3 spells CASSLEWGRNEKLFF. The CDR3 nucleotides are TGTGCCAGCAGTTTAGAGTGGGGCCGGAATGAAAAACTGTTTTTT. Variable domain in full (rest from reference TRBV27 and TRBJ1-4): EAQVTQNPRYLITVTGKKLTVTCSQNMNHEYMSWYRQDPGLGLRQIYYSMNVEVTDKGDVPEGYKVSRKEKRNFPLILESPSPNQTSLYFCASSLEWGRNEKLFFGSGTQLSVL.

The CDR3 spells CACRGGYEQYF. CDR3 DNA sequence: TGTGCCTGCCGGGGCGGCTACGAGCAGTACTTC. This rearrangement joins TRBV30 to TRBJ2-7; either TRBD1 or TRBD2 may supply D (5 bases each). The CDR3 consists of 11 residues. The ends were cut back, 6 bases at V and 3 bases at J, with 9 bases in the middle. From germline, CDR1 is GTSNPN and CDR2 SVGIG (reference sequence).

The J gene is TRBJ1-1, the V gene TRBV6-4, with D unresolved. Trimming pared 4 bases from V and 1 base from J, leaving 7 bases between. The CDR3 is made up of 13 amino acids. In germline, CDR1 is MRHNA, CDR2 SNTAGT. The CDR3 DNA sequence: TGTGCCAGCAGTGTGAAGTCGAACACTGAAGCTTTCTTT. Protein: CASSVKSNTEAFF.

The J gene is TRBJ2-5, the V gene TRBV7-2; 11 bases are a match to TRBD1. This CDR3 has 14 residues. Germline CDR1 SGHTA, CDR2 FQGNSA. With V trimmed by 6 bases and J by 5 bases, 5 bases remained unmatched. The CDR3 region is CASSRDRGVETQYF. CDR3 DNA: TGTGCCAGCAGTCGGGACAGGGGGGTTGAGACCCAGTACTTC.

The chain combines TRBV29-1 with TRBJ2-7, with 10 bases fitting TRBD1. The CDR3 extends over 16 amino acids. V shed 3 bases, J shed 6 bases, and the junction held 14 bases outside the gene matches. Germline V gives CDR1 SQVTM, CDR2 ANQGSEA. The CDR3 DNA reads TGCAGCGTTGAGGGGTGGGGAGACAGGGGGCGCGTCGAGCAGTACTTC. It encodes CSVEGWGDRGRVEQYF.

The J gene is TRBJ2-1, the V gene TRBV7-9; the match to TRBD2 covers 7 bases. The CDR3 totals 14 residues. Germline-derived CDR1 and CDR2 are SEHNR and FQNEAQ (reference sequence). Germline trimming cut 2 bases from V and 4 bases from J; bases unmatched to any gene: 2. In nucleotides, the CDR3 is TGTGCCAGCAGCTTACTAGCGGCTTACAATGAGCAGTTCTTC. Translation gives CASSLLAAYNEQFF.

This clone has just a few counts. The J gene is TRBJ1-1, the V gene TRBV28; maybe TRBD1 (6 bases). This CDR3 contains 14 residues. The V end lost 4 bases, the J end lost 1 base, and 10 bases lay between the germline ends. CDR1 is MDHEN and CDR2 is SYDVKM in the germline V gene. CDR3 amino acids: CASSSTGTNTEAFF. DNA for the CDR3: TGTGCCAGCAGTTCCACAGGGACGAACACTGAAGCTTTCTTT.

This sequence joins TRBV6-4 and TRBJ2-1; the D is unclear. Germline CDR1 MRHNA, CDR2 SNTAGT. CDR3 length: 13 residues. Deletions cut 0 bases from V and 10 bases from J, with 10 bases between. The CDR3 here is CASSDSTANEQFF. In DNA, the CDR3 is TGTGCCAGCAGTGACTCTACAGCCAACGAGCAGTTCTTC.

J is TRBJ2-2 and V is TRBV9; D may be TRBD2 (6 bases). The CDR3 spans 18 residues. Germline-derived CDR1 and CDR2 are SGDLS and YYNGEE. Deletions cut 2 bases from V and 3 bases from J, with 20 bases between. CDR3 residues: CASSVGPPGLGHTGELFF. The CDR3 bases are TGTGCCAGCAGCGTCGGCCCTCCGGGACTGGGACACACCGGGGAGCTGTTTTTT.

The V and J genes are TRBV2 and TRBJ1-2, with D tentatively TRBD1 (5 bases). CDR1 SNHLY and CDR2 FYNNEI come from the germline V gene. V dropped 10 bases and J dropped 4 bases, with 19 bases sitting between them. This CDR3 has 14 amino acids. The CDR3 is CATQMRGRGYGYTF. Written as DNA, the CDR3 is TGTGCCACACAGATGAGAGGGAGGGGCTATGGCTACACCTTC.

J is TRBJ2-7 and V is TRBV5-1; possible D gene TRBD2, 6 bases. The V end lost 3 bases, the J end lost 5 bases, and 15 bases lay between the germline ends. This CDR3 contains 14 residues. The germline V gene has CDR1 SGHRS and CDR2 YFSETQ. CDR3 sequence (DNA): TGCGCCAGCAGCTCAACTAGCCCGAGGGACGAGCAGTACGTC. Translated, it gives CASSSTSPRDEQYV.

V gene TRBV9 combines with J gene TRBJ1-5; tentative D call: TRBD1 (6 bases). The CDR3 runs to 10 residues. Germline CDR1 is SGDLS and CDR2 is YYNGEE. Trimming left V 6 bases short and J 10 bases short, with 8 bases between. As DNA, the CDR3 is TGTGCCAGCAAACAGGGACCCCAGCATTTT. The encoded protein is CASKQGPQHF.

The chain combines TRBV18 with TRBJ2-7; possibly TRBD1 for D (5 bases). The CDR3 runs to 17 residues. Trimming cost V 0 bases and J 3 bases, with 18 bases left between them. Germline CDR1 KGHSH, CDR2 LQKENI. The CDR3 region has the DNA TGTGCCAGCTCACCACCTAGGGAAGAAGGGGTAAACTACGAGCAGTACTTC. Translation gives CASSPPREEGVNYEQYF. Combining the CDR3 with reference TRBV18 and TRBJ2-7 gives the whole variable domain NAGVMQNPRHLVRRRGQEARLRCSPMKGHSHVYWYRQLPEEGLKFMVYLQKENIIDESGMPKERFSAEFPKEGPSILRIQQVVRGDSAAYFCASSPPREEGVNYEQYFGPGTRLTVT.

The chain combines TRBV6-2 or TRBV6-3 with TRBJ1-2, with TRBD1 as a possible D gene (5 bases). This CDR3 comprises 15 residues. Germline values: CDR1 MNHEY, CDR2 SVGEGT. Trimming removed 0 bases from V and 3 bases from J, with 11 bases in between. Written as DNA, the CDR3 is TGTGCCAGCAGTTACTCTTTTGGGGGACACTATGGCTACACCTTC. Translating it yields CASSYSFGGHYGYTF.

The rearrangement uses TRBV12-5 and TRBJ2-5, with 12 bases aligning to TRBD2. Trimming cost V 4 bases and J 5 bases; bases outside gene matches: 5. The CDR3 length is 15 residues. The V gene's germline CDR1 is LGHNT and CDR2 FRNRAP. CDR3 DNA sequence: TGTGCTAGTGGTTGGACTAGCGGGGTCGGGGAGACCCAGTACTTC. Encoded protein: CASGWTSGVGETQYF.

This chain links TRBV6-2 or TRBV6-3 with TRBJ1-1, with D unresolved. Trimming cost V 5 bases and J 1 base, with 8 bases left between them. This CDR3 spans 13 amino acids. Per germline, CDR1 MNHEY and CDR2 SVGEGT. The CDR3 protein is CASSAQPNTEAFF. The CDR3 nucleotides are TGTGCCAGCAGTGCCCAGCCGAACACTGAAGCTTTCTTT.

This chain joins TRBV4-1 and TRBJ1-5; 9 bases are shared with TRBD1. Trimming at V came to 2 bases and at J to 6 bases, leaving 8 bases not matched to a gene. The length of the CDR3 is 16 residues. From germline, CDR1 is MGHRA and CDR2 YSYEKL. Written as DNA, the CDR3 is TGCGCCAGCAGCCAACCCTCCGGGACAGGGAGTCAGCCCCAGCATTTT. Translation gives CASSQPSGTGSQPQHF.

This clone was recorded only once. The rearrangement joins TRBV5-8 to TRBJ2-2; 7 positions match TRBD2. Germline lookup yields CDR1 SGHTS and CDR2 YDEGEE. J gave up 3 bases and V 1 base, and 9 bases lay outside the gene matches. There are 17 residues in the CDR3. The CDR3 sequence: CASSLLRLADYTGELFF. CDR3 DNA: TGTGCCAGCAGCTTGCTTCGCCTAGCGGATTACACCGGGGAGCTGTTTTTT.

The chain links TRBV6-4 to TRBJ2-2, with 10 bases fitting TRBD2. Unmatched junction bases numbered 2, after V lost 0 bases and J lost 4 bases. The CDR3 is made up of 16 amino acids. CDR1 MRHNA and CDR2 SNTAGT come from the germline V gene. The CDR3 loop reads CASSDSSGGATGELFF. CDR3 DNA sequence: TGTGCCAGCAGTGACTCAAGCGGGGGGGCCACCGGGGAGCTGTTTTTT.